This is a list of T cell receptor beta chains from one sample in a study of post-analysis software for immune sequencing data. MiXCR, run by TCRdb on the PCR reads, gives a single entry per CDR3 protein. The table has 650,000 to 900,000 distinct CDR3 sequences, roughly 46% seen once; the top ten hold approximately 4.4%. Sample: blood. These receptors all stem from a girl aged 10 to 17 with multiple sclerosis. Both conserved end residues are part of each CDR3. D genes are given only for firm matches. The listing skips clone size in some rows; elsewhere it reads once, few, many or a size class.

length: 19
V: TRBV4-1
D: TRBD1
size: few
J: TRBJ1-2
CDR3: CASSQDGLGQTSTNYGYTF
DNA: TGCGCCAGCAGCCAAGATGGACTGGGACAGACAAGTACTAACTATGGCTACACCTTC

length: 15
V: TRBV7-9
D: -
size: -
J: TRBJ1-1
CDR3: CASSLTGNMNTEAFF
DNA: TGTGCCAGCAGCTTAACCGGGAACATGAACACTGAAGCTTTCTTT

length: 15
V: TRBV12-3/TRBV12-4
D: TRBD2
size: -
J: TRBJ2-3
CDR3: CASSSLAAAWDTQYF
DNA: TGTGCCAGCAGTTCCCTAGCGGCCGCATGGGATACGCAGTATTTT

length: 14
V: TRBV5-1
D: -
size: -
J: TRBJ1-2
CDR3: CASSGLQGDYGYTF
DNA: TGCGCCAGCAGCGGCCTACAGGGCGACTATGGCTACACCTTC

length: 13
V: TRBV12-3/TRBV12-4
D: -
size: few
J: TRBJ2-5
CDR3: CASRQGPQETQYF
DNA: TGTGCCAGCCGCCAGGGACCTCAAGAGACCCAGTACTTC

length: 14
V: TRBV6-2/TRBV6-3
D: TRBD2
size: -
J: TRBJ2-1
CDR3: CASSPTRTRNEQFF
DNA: TGTGCCAGCAGCCCTACTAGGACTAGAAATGAGCAGTTCTTC

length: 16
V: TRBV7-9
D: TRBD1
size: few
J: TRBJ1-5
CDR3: CASSLAGQTINQPQHF
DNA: TGTGCCAGCAGCTTAGCGGGACAGACGATTAATCAGCCCCAGCATTTT

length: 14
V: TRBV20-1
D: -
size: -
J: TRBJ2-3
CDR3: CSAAPRMPTDTQYF
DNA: TGCAGTGCTGCCCCCAGGATGCCCACAGATACGCAGTATTTT

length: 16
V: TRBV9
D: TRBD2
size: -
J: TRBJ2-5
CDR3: CASSVDPAGGGETQYF
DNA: TGTGCCAGCAGCGTAGACCCAGCGGGAGGGGGAGAGACCCAGTACTTC

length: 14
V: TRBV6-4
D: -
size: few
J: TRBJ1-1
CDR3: CASSESRENTEAFF
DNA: TGTGCCAGCAGTGAATCCAGGGAGAACACTGAAGCTTTCTTT

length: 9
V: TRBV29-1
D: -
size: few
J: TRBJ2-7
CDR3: CSVGGEQYF
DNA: TGCAGCGTTGGTGGGGAGCAGTACTTC

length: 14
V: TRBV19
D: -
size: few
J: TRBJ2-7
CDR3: CASRRQWDTYEQYF
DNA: TGTGCCAGTAGGCGACAGTGGGATACCTACGAGCAGTACTTC

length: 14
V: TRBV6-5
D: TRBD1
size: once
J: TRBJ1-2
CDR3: CASRMTGANYGYTF
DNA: TGTGCCAGCAGGATGACAGGGGCGAACTATGGCTACACCTTC

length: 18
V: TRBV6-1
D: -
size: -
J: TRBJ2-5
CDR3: CASSEVFLGVGYQETQYF
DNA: TGTGCCAGCAGTGAAGTGTTCTTGGGGGTTGGGTACCAAGAGACCCAGTACTTC

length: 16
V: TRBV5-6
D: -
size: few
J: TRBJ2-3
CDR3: CASSLATDLDTDTQYF
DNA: TGTGCCAGCAGCTTGGCGACAGACTTGGACACAGATACGCAGTATTTT

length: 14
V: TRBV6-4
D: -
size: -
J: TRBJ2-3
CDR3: CASRERAMADTQYF
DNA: TGTGCCAGCCGGGAACGAGCTATGGCAGATACGCAGTATTTT

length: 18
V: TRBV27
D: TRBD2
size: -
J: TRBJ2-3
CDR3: CASSLLAPSTAGADTQYF
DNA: TGTGCCAGCAGTTTATTAGCCCCTAGCACAGCGGGGGCAGATACGCAGTATTTT

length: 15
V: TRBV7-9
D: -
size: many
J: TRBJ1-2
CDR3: CASSLEGRGRKGYTF
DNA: TGTGCCAGCAGCTTAGAGGGCAGGGGAAGGAAGGGCTACACCTTC

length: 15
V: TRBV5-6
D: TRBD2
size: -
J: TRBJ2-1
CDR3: CASIGLAGSYNEQFF
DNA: TGTGCCAGCATCGGGCTAGCGGGCTCCTACAATGAGCAGTTCTTC

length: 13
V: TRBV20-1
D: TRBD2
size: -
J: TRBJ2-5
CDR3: CSARLAGGREQYF
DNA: TGCAGTGCTAGACTAGCGGGAGGACGGGAGCAGTACTTC

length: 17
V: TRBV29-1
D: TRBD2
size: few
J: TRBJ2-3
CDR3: CSVVAWKSGRVTDTQYF
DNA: TGCAGCGTTGTCGCGTGGAAAAGCGGGAGAGTGACAGATACGCAGTATTTT

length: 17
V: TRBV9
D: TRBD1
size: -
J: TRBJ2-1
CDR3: CASSVEGQPSSYNEQFF
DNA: TGTGCCAGCAGCGTAGAGGGACAGCCGAGCTCCTACAATGAGCAGTTCTTC

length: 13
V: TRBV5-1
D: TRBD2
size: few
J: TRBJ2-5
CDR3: CASSLLASETQYF
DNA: TGCGCCAGCAGCCTACTAGCGAGCGAGACCCAGTACTTC

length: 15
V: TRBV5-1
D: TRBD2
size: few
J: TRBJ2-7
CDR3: CASSLRTSGIHEQYF
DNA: TGCGCCAGCAGCTTGCGGACTAGCGGGATCCACGAGCAGTACTTC

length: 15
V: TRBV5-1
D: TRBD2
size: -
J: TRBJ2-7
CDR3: CASSRSGTSAYEQYF
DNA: TGCGCCAGCAGCAGATCCGGGACTAGCGCCTACGAGCAGTACTTC

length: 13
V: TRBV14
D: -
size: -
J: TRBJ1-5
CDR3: CASSQDLIGPQHF
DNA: TGTGCCAGCAGCCAAGATTTAATTGGACCCCAGCATTTT

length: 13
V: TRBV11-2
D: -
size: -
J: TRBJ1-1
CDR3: CASSLEWRDEAFF
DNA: TGTGCCAGCAGCTTAGAATGGAGGGACGAAGCTTTCTTT

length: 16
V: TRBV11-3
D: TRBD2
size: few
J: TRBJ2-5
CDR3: CASSFGGWGLKETQYF
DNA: TGTGCCAGCAGCTTTGGGGGTTGGGGACTAAAAGAGACCCAGTACTTC

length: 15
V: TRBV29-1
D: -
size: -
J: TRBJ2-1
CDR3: CSVTPRESSYNEQFF
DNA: TGCAGCGTCACTCCCAGGGAGAGCTCCTACAATGAGCAGTTCTTC

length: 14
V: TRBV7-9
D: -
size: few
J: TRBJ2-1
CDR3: CASSPPDTNNEQFF
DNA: TGTGCCAGCAGCCCGCCGGACACCAACAATGAGCAGTTCTTC

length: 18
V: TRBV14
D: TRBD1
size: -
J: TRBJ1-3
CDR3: CASSQTDRGVYSGNTIYF
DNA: TGTGCCAGCAGCCAGACGGACAGGGGCGTATACTCTGGAAACACCATATATTTT

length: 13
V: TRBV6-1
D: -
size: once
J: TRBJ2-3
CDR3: CASASSGSDTQYF
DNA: TGTGCCAGCGCTAGCAGTGGGTCAGATACGCAGTATTTT

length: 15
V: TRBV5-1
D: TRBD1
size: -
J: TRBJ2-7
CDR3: CASSLGGTGVYEQYF
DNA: TGCGCCAGCAGCTTAGGCGGGACAGGCGTCTACGAGCAGTACTTC

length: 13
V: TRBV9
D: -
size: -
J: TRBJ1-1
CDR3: CASSAEGNTEAFF
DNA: TGTGCCAGCAGCGCCGAAGGGAACACTGAAGCTTTCTTT

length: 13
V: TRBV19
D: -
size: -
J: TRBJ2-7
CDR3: CASTSRVPYEQYF
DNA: TGTGCCAGTACTAGCAGAGTGCCCTACGAGCAGTACTTC

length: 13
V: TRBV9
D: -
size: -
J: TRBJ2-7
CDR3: CASSVADSYEQYF
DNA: TGTGCCAGCAGCGTAGCTGATAGCTACGAGCAGTACTTC

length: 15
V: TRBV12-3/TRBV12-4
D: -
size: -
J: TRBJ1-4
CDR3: CASSPPGDLQGKLFF
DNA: TGTGCCAGCAGTCCACCTGGGGACCTCCAGGGAAAACTGTTTTTT

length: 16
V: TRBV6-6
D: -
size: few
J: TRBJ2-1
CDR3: CASSPETPPTYNEQFF
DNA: TGTGCCAGCAGTCCAGAGACTCCCCCTACCTACAATGAGCAGTTCTTC

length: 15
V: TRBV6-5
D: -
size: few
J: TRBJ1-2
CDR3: CASSPSGTIRTGYTF
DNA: TGTGCCAGCAGTCCGTCCGGGACCATCAGGACCGGCTACACCTTC

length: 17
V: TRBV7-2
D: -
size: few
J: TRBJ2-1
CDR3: CASSLELGAAAYNEQFF
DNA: TGTGCCAGCAGCTTAGAGCTAGGAGCGGCCGCCTACAATGAGCAGTTCTTC

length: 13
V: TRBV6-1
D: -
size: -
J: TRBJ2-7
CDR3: CASSVTISYEQYF
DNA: TGTGCCAGCAGCGTGACAATCTCCTACGAGCAGTACTTC